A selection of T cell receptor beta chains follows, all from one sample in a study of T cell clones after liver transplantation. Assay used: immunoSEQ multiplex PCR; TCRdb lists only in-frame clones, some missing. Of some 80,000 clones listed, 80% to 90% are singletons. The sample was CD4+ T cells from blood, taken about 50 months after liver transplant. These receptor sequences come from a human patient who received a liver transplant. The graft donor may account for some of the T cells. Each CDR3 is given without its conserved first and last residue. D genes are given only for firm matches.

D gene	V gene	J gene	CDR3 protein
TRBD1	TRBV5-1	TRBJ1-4	ASSLAQGAPEKLF
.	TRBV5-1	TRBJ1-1	ASSLYVGGTANTEAF
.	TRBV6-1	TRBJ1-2	ASRGTGGYT
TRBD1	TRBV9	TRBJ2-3	ASSRTGTGYADTQY
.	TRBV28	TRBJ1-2	ASRDAGYGYT
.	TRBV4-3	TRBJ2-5	ASSQEPGNPQETQY
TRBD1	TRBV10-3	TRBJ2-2	AISRDRFTGELF
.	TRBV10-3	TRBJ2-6	AISADGANVLT
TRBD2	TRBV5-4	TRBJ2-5	ASSPAWVAGVEETQY
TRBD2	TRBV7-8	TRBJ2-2	ATGASGSPGELF
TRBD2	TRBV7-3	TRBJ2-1	ASKPGGSENEQF
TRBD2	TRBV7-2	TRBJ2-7	ASSIREGHTYEQY
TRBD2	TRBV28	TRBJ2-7	ASSSRAGGSAEQY
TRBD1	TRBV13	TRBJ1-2	ASSATGTGGQHGYT
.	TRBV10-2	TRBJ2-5	ASGRQVQETQY
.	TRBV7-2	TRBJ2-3	ASSPPGGGTDTQY
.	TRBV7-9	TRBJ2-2	ASSLNTGELF
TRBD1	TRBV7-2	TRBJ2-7	ASSHPGQGSEQY
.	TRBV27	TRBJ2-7	ARNYGSTFSYEQY
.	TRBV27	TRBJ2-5	ASSLLGEPETQY
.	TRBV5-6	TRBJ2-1	ASSFLRGLGGEQF
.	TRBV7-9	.	ASSLDTGTYEQY
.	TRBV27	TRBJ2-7	ASSLPGIEQY
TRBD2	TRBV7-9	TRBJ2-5	ASTWSSGGSGTQY
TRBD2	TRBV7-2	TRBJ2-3	ASSLRAGLIADTQY
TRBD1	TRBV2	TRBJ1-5	ASSPDRANQPQH
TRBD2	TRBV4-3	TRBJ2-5	ASSQDWAGGGKTQY
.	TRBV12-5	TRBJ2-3	ASSPTELSTDTQY
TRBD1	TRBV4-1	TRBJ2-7	ASTTTTGAGEQY
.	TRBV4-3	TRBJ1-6	ASSQDSRDTPLH
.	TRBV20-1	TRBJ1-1	RAPWNTEAF
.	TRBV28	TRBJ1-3	ASSSVRGRY
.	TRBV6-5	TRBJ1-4	ASSYRGLNEKLF
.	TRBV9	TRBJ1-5	ASSVPGRANQPQH
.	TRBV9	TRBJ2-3	ASSASGRATDTQY
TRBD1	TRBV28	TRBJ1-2	ASSGVRDSAIGYT
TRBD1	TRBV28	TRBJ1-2	ASSSWDRNYGYT
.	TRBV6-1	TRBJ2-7	ASSRVYEQY
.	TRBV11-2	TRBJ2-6	ASTPLAGANVLT
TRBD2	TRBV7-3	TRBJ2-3	ATGLAGEDTQY
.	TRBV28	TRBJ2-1	ASRPPGHNNEQF
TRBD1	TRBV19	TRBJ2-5	ASSQGAQETQY
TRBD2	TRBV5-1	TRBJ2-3	ASSLTSGQADTQY
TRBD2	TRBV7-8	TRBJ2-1	ASSSGTTIHNEQF
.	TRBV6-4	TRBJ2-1	ASSVEFMDEQF